Included here is one T cell receptor (beta chain) sequence, with context. This entry belongs to a study of technical replicates of blood from a handful of donors. CDR1 SNHLY and CDR2 FYNNEI come from the germline V gene. V lost 2 bases to trimming and J lost 4 bases, with 8 bases between them. The length of the CDR3 is 13 residues. The table came from immunoSEQ multiplex PCR; TCRdb's copy has only in-frame clones and leaves some out. The table includes 30,000 to 40,000 clones, more than 80% detected once. The origin of this receptor is a human donor in good health. Some clones in this sample may be carry-over from other donors' samples. The chain employs TRBV2 and TRBJ1-1, with D possibly matching TRBD1 (5 bases). Sample: PBMCs. The chain's CDR3 is CASSETGGTEAFF. CDR3 DNA sequence: TGTGCCAGCAGTGAAACCGGGGGCACTGAAGCTTTCTTT.